The 21 T cell receptor beta chains in this list originate from one sample, sequenced in a study of blood T cell repertoires in COVID-19. Libraries were prepared by immunoSEQ multiplex PCR; TCRdb keeps only in-frame clonotypes and omits some of them. This repertoire shows about 190,000 clones, 89% found once; its top ten account for about 7%. Sample: peripheral blood. The receptors derive from a man aged 35-49 years with acute or convalescent COVID-19.

In this sample, this clone turned up once. The rearrangement uses TRBV5-1 and TRBJ2-5, with TRBD1 identical over 10 bases. Germline V gives CDR1 SGHRS, CDR2 YFSETQ. This CDR3 spans 15 amino acids. The trim removed 3 bases at V and 4 bases at J, leaving 6 bases unmatched. The CDR3 here is CASSWDRGLTETQYF. In nucleotides, the CDR3 is TGCGCCAGCAGCTGGGACAGGGGACTTACAGAGACCCAGTACTTC. Using reference TRBV5-1 and TRBJ2-5 for the parts outside the CDR3, the full variable domain is KAGVTQTPRYLIKTRGQQVTLSCSPISGHRSVSWYQQTPGQGLQFLFEYFSETQRNKGNFPGRFSGRQFSNSRSEMNVSTLELGDSALYLCASSWDRGLTETQYFGPGTRLLVL.

The chain is built from TRBV4-1 and TRBJ2-7; D is unresolved. Germline V gene data show CDR1 as MGHRA and CDR2 as YSYEKL. V was pared by 4 bases and J by 2 bases, with 15 bases between. The CDR3 contains 15 residues. The CDR3 here is CASSPSLQPTYEQYF. The CDR3 region has the DNA TGCGCCAGCAGCCCTTCCCTACAGCCGACCTACGAGCAGTACTTC.

As DNA, the CDR3 is TGCGCCAGCAGCTTGCTTGGACAGGGGACCGGGGAGCTGTTTTTT. Residues: CASSLLGQGTGELFF. The gene calls are TRBV5-1 and TRBJ2-2; TRBD1 matches 9 bases. The germline V gene encodes CDR1 SGHRS and CDR2 YFSETQ. Trimming removed 1 base from V and 5 bases from J; junction bases left unmatched: 3. The CDR3 covers 15 residues.

This sequence joins TRBV6-1 and TRBJ2-7; D gene unclear. Trimming pared 1 base from V and 7 bases from J, leaving 11 bases between. The CDR3 contains 13 residues. Looked up from germline, CDR1 is MNHNS and CDR2 is SASEGT. CDR3 nucleotides: TGTGCCAGCAGTGAAGTGGTGGTTCGGGAGCAGTACTTC. Protein product: CASSEVVVREQYF.

The chain couples TRBV12-5 to TRBJ2-5; perhaps TRBD2 as D (6 bases). The V and J ends lost 0 bases and 1 base respectively, with 6 bases between them. CDR1 is LGHNT and CDR2 is FRNRAP in the germline V gene. The CDR3 length is 14 residues. The CDR3 loop is CASGLVGGQETQYF. The CDR3 DNA sequence: TGTGCTAGTGGTTTGGTGGGGGGCCAAGAGACCCAGTACTTC.

The chain has TRBV4-2 and TRBJ2-1; 11 bases match TRBD2. The germline V gene has CDR1 LGHNA and CDR2 YNFKEQ. This CDR3 is built from 15 residues. The V and J ends lost 0 bases and 6 bases, in that order; junction bases with no gene match: 1. The CDR3 region has the DNA TGTGCCAGCAGCCAAGATAGCGGGGGGGCCAATGAGCAGTTCTTC. Translation: CASSQDSGGANEQFF.

This chain joins TRBV15 and TRBJ1-5; 7 bases are a match to TRBD1. This CDR3 contains 14 residues. Germline assignment: CDR1 LNHNV and CDR2 YYDKDF (reference sequence). The V segment lost 7 bases and the J segment 2 bases; nucleotides outside the gene matches: 5. The CDR3 region has the DNA TGTGCCACCACCGAAGACAGGGGCAATCAGCCCCAGCATTTT. It translates to CATTEDRGNQPQHF.

This rearrangement joins TRBV28 to TRBJ1-2; 7 bases are a match to TRBD1. With V trimmed by 8 bases and J by 4 bases, 10 bases remained unmatched. This CDR3 has 14 residues. Germline-derived CDR1 and CDR2 are MDHEN and SYDVKM. CDR3 loop: CASRTGPIVYGYTF. The CDR3 DNA sequence: TGTGCCAGCCGGACAGGCCCAATAGTCTATGGCTACACCTTC.

The rearrangement links TRBV2 to TRBJ1-4; 10 bases fit TRBD1. CDR3 size: 14 residues. V dropped 5 bases and J dropped 7; count of bases not matched to a gene: 4. Germline assignment: CDR1 SNHLY and CDR2 FYNNEI. The CDR3 loop reads CASSYGTGVEKLFF. Here the CDR3 DNA reads TGTGCCAGCAGTTATGGGACAGGGGTTGAAAAACTGTTTTTT.

The chain employs TRBV27 and TRBJ1-6, with D unresolved. CDR3 length: 15 residues. Trimming pared 1 base from V and 10 bases from J, leaving 14 bases between. Germline CDR1 and CDR2: MNHEY and SMNVEV (reference sequence). The CDR3 loop reads CASSLLGGSGSPLHF. DNA for the CDR3: TGTGCCAGCAGTTTATTGGGCGGGTCTGGGTCACCCCTCCACTTT.

This rearrangement joins TRBV5-4 to TRBJ2-3; 7 nucleotides match TRBD2. Germline V gene lookup returns CDR1 SGHNT and CDR2 YYREEE (reference sequence). This CDR3 is built from 13 residues. The V gene end was trimmed by 9 bases and the J gene end by 6 bases; junction bases not matched to a gene: 10. The CDR3 loop is CATTNLGGDTQYF. For the CDR3, the DNA is TGTGCCACGACGAACTTGGGGGGGGATACGCAGTATTTT.

This chain connects TRBV5-5 to TRBJ2-5, with 11 bases fitting TRBD2. The CDR3 covers 15 residues. Per the germline V gene, CDR1 is SGHKS and CDR2 is YYEKEE (reference sequence). V lost 0 bases to trimming and J lost 5 bases; unmatched junction nucleotides: 3. The CDR3: CASSLGGTSGETQYF. The CDR3 DNA reads TGTGCCAGCAGCTTGGGCGGGACTAGCGGTGAGACCCAGTACTTC.

The chain employs TRBV7-3 and TRBJ2-1; D remains unclear. The germline CDR1 and CDR2 sequences are SGHTA and FQGTGA. The CDR3 spans 14 residues. Deletions cut 4 bases from V and 6 bases from J, with 13 bases between. CDR3 region: CASSSSAASNEQFF. Written as DNA, the CDR3 is TGTGCCAGCAGCTCCTCGGCGGCGAGCAATGAGCAGTTCTTC.

This chain joins TRBV5-1 and TRBJ1-1, with TRBD1 as a possible D gene (5 bases). Germline V gene sequence: CDR1 SGHRS, CDR2 YFSETQ. CDR3 length equals 15 residues. With 0 bases removed from V and 4 bases from J, the gap between germline ends came to 13 bases. The CDR3 DNA follows: TGCGCCAGCAGCTTGGGAGGTCCGGGGGGCACTGAAGCTTTCTTT. It specifies CASSLGGPGGTEAFF. Based on the CDR3 plus reference TRBV5-1 and TRBJ1-1, the full variable domain is KAGVTQTPRYLIKTRGQQVTLSCSPISGHRSVSWYQQTPGQGLQFLFEYFSETQRNKGNFPGRFSGRQFSNSRSEMNVSTLELGDSALYLCASSLGGPGGTEAFFGQGTRLTVV.

The J gene is TRBJ2-5, the V gene TRBV7-8; 11 bases line up with TRBD2. The J segment lost 1 base and the V segment lost 3 bases, leaving 4 bases of the junction unmatched. CDR1 SGHVS and CDR2 FQNEAQ come from the germline V gene. The CDR3 has 16 amino acids. CDR3 DNA sequence: TGTGCCAGCAGCTTTGCACTAGCGGGGGTCCAAGAGACCCAGTACTTC. This encodes CASSFALAGVQETQYF.

The chain uses TRBV7-9 and TRBJ1-2, with D possibly matching TRBD1 (5 bases). The V gene's germline CDR1 is SEHNR and CDR2 FQNEAQ (reference sequence). The germline V and J ends were trimmed by 1 base and 3 bases, with 9 bases remaining between them. The length of the CDR3 is 14 residues. The CDR3, as DNA: TGTGCCAGCAGCTTAGACGGAGGGGACTATGGCTACACCTTC. Encoded protein: CASSLDGGDYGYTF. Supplemented by reference TRBV7-9 and TRBJ1-2, the full variable domain reads DTGVSQNPRHKITKRGQNVTFRCDPISEHNRLYWYRQTLGQGPEFLTYFQNEAQLEKSRLLSDRFSAERPKGSFSTLEIQRTEQGDSAMYLCASSLDGGDYGYTFGSGTRLTVV.

The sample holds one count of this clone. The chain carries TRBV29-1 and TRBJ2-3; 7 bases agree with TRBD2. The CDR3 runs 15 residues. Germline V CDR1 and CDR2: SQVTM, ANQGSEA. Trimming at V came to 3 bases and at J to 0 bases, leaving 6 bases not matched to a gene. CDR3 amino acids: CSVEVAGVSTDTQYF. In nucleotides, the CDR3 is TGCAGCGTTGAGGTGGCGGGGGTTAGCACAGATACGCAGTATTTT.

This clone is a singleton in its sample. The chain recombines TRBV27 with TRBJ2-5; 8 bases match TRBD1. The CDR3 has 14 amino acids. Germline V gene lookup returns CDR1 MNHEY and CDR2 SMNVEV (reference sequence). The V and J ends lost 3 bases and 4 bases, in that order; junction bases with no gene match: 4. CDR3 in amino acids: CASSFQGAGETQYF. CDR3 sequence (DNA): TGTGCCAGCAGTTTCCAGGGGGCAGGAGAGACCCAGTACTTC.

This clone was counted a few times. The rearrangement links TRBV28 to TRBJ1-1; 8 bases fit TRBD1. Trimming at V came to 2 bases and at J to 0 bases, leaving 5 bases not matched to a gene. The CDR3 extends over 16 amino acids. Germline CDR1 and CDR2: MDHEN and SYDVKM. CDR3 in amino acids: CASSLIRGPMNTEAFF. In DNA form, the CDR3 reads TGTGCCAGCAGTTTAATCAGGGGGCCCATGAACACTGAAGCTTTCTTT.

The chain combines TRBV7-9 with TRBJ2-1; 9 positions match TRBD2. J was trimmed by 4 bases and V by 11 bases; bases with no gene match: 6. The germline CDR1 and CDR2 sequences are SEHNR and FQNEAQ (reference sequence). The CDR3 runs 13 residues. CDR3 DNA: TGTGCCGGAGCGGGGGGCATTTACAATGAGCAGTTCTTC. The encoded protein is CAGAGGIYNEQFF.

The chain recombines TRBV27 with TRBJ1-2; tentatively, D is TRBD1 (5 bases). The V gene lost 3 bases and the J gene lost 5 bases, with 19 bases spanning the gap. CDR3 length: 16 amino acids. The germline V gene has CDR1 MNHEY and CDR2 SMNVEV (reference sequence). The CDR3 DNA sequence: TGTGCCAGCAGTTTCCTACCTCCGAGACAGCTATATGGCTACACCTTC. Residues: CASSFLPPRQLYGYTF.